This is a list of T cell receptor beta chains from one sample in a study of T-cell memory formation after mild COVID-19. TCRdb re-called the 5' RACE reads through MiXCR, storing one row per CDR3 protein. The sample yields fewer than 95,000 distinct CDR3 sequences, less than 15% seen once. Sequencing used PBMCs or a T cell subset sorted from them (not recorded which). These receptors all come from an adult woman who had mild COVID-19 (a few samples of this study predate the infection). Cell type and time point are not known. The CDR3 runs from the conserved cysteine through the conserved F or W. D genes are given only for firm matches. Rows give clone size only sometimes, using once, few, many, or a class for an expanded clone.

cdr3_nt	cdr3_aa	v_call	d_call	j_call	clone_size
TGCGCCAGCAGCCAATCTGACAGGGTGAACACTGAAGCTTTCTTT	CASSQSDRVNTEAFF	TRBV4-3	TRBD1	TRBJ1-1	.
TGCGCCAGCAGCGGTCAGGACAGCCCCGGGAACACTGAAGCTTTCTTT	CASSGQDSPGNTEAFF	TRBV5-1	.	TRBJ1-1	.
TGTGCCAGCATCCCGGGGGGCGGCAATGAGCAGTTCTTC	CASIPGGGNEQFF	TRBV11-2	.	TRBJ2-1	few
TGTGCCAGCAGTTTTTTTGAGGGCTTGGGCTCTAACGGCGGGGAGCTGTTTTTT	CASSFFEGLGSNGGELFF	TRBV12-3/TRBV12-4	.	TRBJ2-2	.
TGCAGTGCCAGACTCCAGACCGTTGACCCTCGGACTAGCGGGAGAATCACCGGGGAGCTGTTTTTT	CSARLQTVDPRTSGRITGELFF	TRBV20-1	TRBD2	TRBJ2-2	.
TGCGCCAGCAGCCAAGATCCGGGACAAGAAAACATTCAGTACTTC	CASSQDPGQENIQYF	TRBV4-3	.	TRBJ2-4	few
TGTGCCAGCATCCAGAATGAGCAGTTCTTC	CASIQNEQFF	TRBV7-9	.	TRBJ2-1	.
TGTGCCAGCAGCCACCCGACCCGCGGGACAGAGGAAGCTTTCTTT	CASSHPTRGTEEAFF	TRBV7-9	TRBD1	TRBJ1-1	many
TGTGCCAGCAGTGGTCAGGGGGGCTATGAGCAGTTCTTC	CASSGQGGYEQFF	TRBV2	.	TRBJ2-1	few
TGTGCCAGCAGCCAAGATCTGGGCAGGCCCGTTAACGATGAGCAGTTCTTC	CASSQDLGRPVNDEQFF	TRBV3-1	.	TRBJ2-1	.
TGTGCCAGCAGTGAATGGGGACAGGGGAGCTCCTACGAGCAGTACTTC	CASSEWGQGSSYEQYF	TRBV6-1	TRBD1	TRBJ2-7	.
TGTGCCAGCAGTTACTCGATGGACTCCGAGCAGTACTTC	CASSYSMDSEQYF	TRBV6-5	.	TRBJ2-7	.
TGTGCCAGCAGTCCTCCGGGACAGGGAATGAGGAATGAGCAGTTCTTC	CASSPPGQGMRNEQFF	TRBV28	TRBD1	TRBJ2-1	few
TGTGCCACCAGTGACACCTACGAGCAGTACTTC	CATSDTYEQYF	TRBV24-1	.	TRBJ2-7	few
TGTGCCAGCAGGAAGGAGAGGGAGCCTATATACGAGCAGTACTTC	CASRKEREPIYEQYF	TRBV5-6	.	TRBJ2-7	.
TGTGCCAGCAGCTCGGACAGCCGCACAGATACGCAGTATTTT	CASSSDSRTDTQYF	TRBV12-3/TRBV12-4	.	TRBJ2-3	.
TGTGCCAGCAGCCTGTACTACGAGCAGTACTTC	CASSLYYEQYF	TRBV7-8	.	TRBJ2-7	many
TGTGCCAGCAGCCAAGGGACAGGGCGCGAGCAGTACTTC	CASSQGTGREQYF	TRBV4-2	TRBD1	TRBJ2-7	.
TGCGCCAGCAGCCAGGACTCCTACTCTGGGGCCAACGTCCTGACTTTC	CASSQDSYSGANVLTF	TRBV4-3	.	TRBJ2-6	many
TGCGCCAGCAGCCAAGAAGCTAGGTGGGACAATGAGCAGTTCTTC	CASSQEARWDNEQFF	TRBV4-3	.	TRBJ2-1	many
TGCGCCAGCAGCCAAGATGGAGGGGATACTGAAGCTTTCTTT	CASSQDGGDTEAFF	TRBV4-3	.	TRBJ1-1	few
TGTGCCAGCAGCTTAGGCCCCCCCCGTGAGGAGCTGTTTTTT	CASSLGPPREELFF	TRBV7-9	.	TRBJ2-2	.
TGCAGTGCTAGTGCGGGAGGCCGGCAGTTCTTC	CSASAGGRQFF	TRBV20-1	TRBD2	TRBJ2-1	.
TGTGCCAGCAGTTACGGACTAGATGAGTTCTTC	CASSYGLDEFF	TRBV6-5	TRBD2	TRBJ2-1	.
TGCGCCAGCAGCAAGGGACAGGGGAGGACTGAAGCTTTCTTT	CASSKGQGRTEAFF	TRBV5-1	TRBD1	TRBJ1-1	few
TGTGCCAGCAGCTTAGCGCAGCGGTCAGGTACGCAGTATTTT	CASSLAQRSGTQYF	TRBV7-6	.	TRBJ2-3	.
TGTGCCAGCAGCTTCTTACTACTGACTAGCGGGGAGTTGAACACCGGGGAGCTGTTTTTT	CASSFLLLTSGELNTGELFF	TRBV5-4	TRBD2	TRBJ2-2	.
TGTGCCAGCAGCCCCGCACTGGGGGCCCACACTGAAGCTTTCTTT	CASSPALGAHTEAFF	TRBV7-9	.	TRBJ1-1	.
TGTGCCAGCAGCAAAAACCAGGAAGGGGATACGCAGTATTTT	CASSKNQEGDTQYF	TRBV21-1	.	TRBJ2-3	.
TGTGCCAGCAGCTTACAGGGGACAACCTACGAGCAGTACTTC	CASSLQGTTYEQYF	TRBV7-6	.	TRBJ2-7	.
TGTGCCAGCAGCCATAGGGGGCTAGCGGGCTACAATGAGCAGTTCTTC	CASSHRGLAGYNEQFF	TRBV7-9	.	TRBJ2-1	few
TGTGCCAGCAGTTACTCGGGCGGCGACGAAGCTTTCTTT	CASSYSGGDEAFF	TRBV6-5	.	TRBJ1-1	few
TGTGCCAGCAGCGCCTCTCCGGGGGGTACTGGGGCCAACGTCCTGACTTTC	CASSASPGGTGANVLTF	TRBV9	TRBD2	TRBJ2-6	.
TGTGCCAGCAGCGCCTCCGGGACTAGATCCTACAATGAGCAGTTCTTC	CASSASGTRSYNEQFF	TRBV5-4	TRBD2	TRBJ2-1	.
TGTGCCACCCTCCATGCACAGGGGGGAAGCAATCAGCCCCAGCATTTT	CATLHAQGGSNQPQHF	TRBV15	TRBD1	TRBJ1-5	few
TGTGCCAGCAGCTTCGAAGGACAGCCCTCCTACGAGCAGTACTTC	CASSFEGQPSYEQYF	TRBV5-4	.	TRBJ2-7	.
TGCAGTGCGGCCCTCAACCGGGAGCAGTACTTC	CSAALNREQYF	TRBV20-1	.	TRBJ2-7	few
TGTGCCAGCAGCGTAGACAGGGCCCCCTACAATGAGCAGTTCTTC	CASSVDRAPYNEQFF	TRBV7-9	TRBD1	TRBJ2-1	.
TGTGCCAGCAAACAGGATAACACCGGGGAGCTGTTTTTT	CASKQDNTGELFF	TRBV7-9	.	TRBJ2-2	.
TGTGCCAGCAGCGGCGGGACAGGGTTGAGCGAGCAGTACTTC	CASSGGTGLSEQYF	TRBV11-3	TRBD1	TRBJ2-7	few
TGTGCCAGCAGCTCTTCCCCAGGGTACACTGAAGCTTTCTTT	CASSSSPGYTEAFF	TRBV7-2	.	TRBJ1-1	many
TGTGCCAGCAGCTTCATGACAGAGTCCTACGAGCAGTACTTC	CASSFMTESYEQYF	TRBV7-2	.	TRBJ2-7	.
TGTGCCAGCACCCCCCCCACGGACAGGGGGCTTTTGAACACTGAAGCTTTCTTT	CASTPPTDRGLLNTEAFF	TRBV25-1	TRBD1	TRBJ1-1	.
TGTGCCATCAGTGAGTCGATGACCTCACCCCTCCACTTT	CAISESMTSPLHF	TRBV10-3	.	TRBJ1-6	.
TGTGCCAGCAGCCAAGATCCTGTAGGCGGTCGACGCTACACCTTC	CASSQDPVGGRRYTF	TRBV3-1	.	TRBJ1-2	.